The T cell receptor beta chain described here comes from a study of T-cell reconstitution after alpha-beta-depleted transplantation in children. Preparing the TCRbeta library involved the use of unique molecular identifiers. TCRdb ran MiXCR on the PCR reads and lists one entry per CDR3 protein. The sample contains roughly 570,000 distinct CDR3 sequences, 25% to 30% of which appear only once. The CDR3 loop spans 17 amino acids. Per germline, CDR1 SGHRS and CDR2 YFSETQ. The ends lost 4 bases at V and 1 base at J; junction bases unmatched: 13. This clonotype has only a few counts. This clonotype was obtained from a boy younger than two with Wiskott-Aldrich syndrome, due to receive a stem cell transplant. This chain connects TRBV5-1 to TRBJ2-5; 7 positions match TRBD1. Source: PBMCs, taken before TCRalphabeta/CD19-depleted stem cell transplant. This CDR3 reads CASSAYRDSFIQETQYF. The CDR3 bases are TGCGCCAGCAGCGCTTACCGGGACAGCTTTATCCAAGAGACCCAGTACTTC.